These T cell receptor beta chains were read from a single sample in a study of siplizumab effects on memory and regulatory T cells. Using immunoSEQ multiplex PCR, the repertoire was profiled, and TCRdb retains in-frame clones only, with some absent. This table has roughly 25,000 clones, around 83% appearing once. The sequenced sample consisted of memory CD4+ T cells sorted from blood. All receptors come from a human donor in good health. Both conserved end residues are part of each CDR3. A D gene is named only where the DNA matches it firmly. Clone size, where shown, is once, few, many, or a class for clones that have expanded.

CDR3 DNA: TGTGCCAGCAGCTTGGGAGGGAGGTTATCCTACAATGAGCAGTTCTTC
CDR3 protein: CASSLGGRLSYNEQFF
J gene: TRBJ2-1
clone size: -
V gene: TRBV7-6
D gene: TRBD2

CDR3 DNA: TGTGCCAGCAGCTATCCGGCGTATGAGACGCTGGAGGGAGATACGCAGTATTTT
CDR3 protein: CASSYPAYETLEGDTQYF
J gene: TRBJ2-3
clone size: -
V gene: TRBV7-3
D gene: -

CDR3 DNA: TGTGCCAGCAGCTCGGACAGGGGGCACCAGCCCCAGCATTTT
CDR3 protein: CASSSDRGHQPQHF
J gene: TRBJ1-5
clone size: -
V gene: TRBV5-6
D gene: TRBD1

CDR3 DNA: TGTGCCAGTAGTATATCGGGTCTAGCGCACGAGCAGTACTTC
CDR3 protein: CASSISGLAHEQYF
J gene: TRBJ2-7
clone size: -
V gene: TRBV19
D gene: -

CDR3 DNA: TGTGCCAGCCGGCAAGGGACTAGCCCCGGCTACGAGCAGTACTTC
CDR3 protein: CASRQGTSPGYEQYF
J gene: TRBJ2-7
clone size: -
V gene: TRBV27
D gene: TRBD2

CDR3 DNA: TGTGCCGGGAAGACAGGGTCTGGAAACACCATATATTTT
CDR3 protein: CAGKTGSGNTIYF
J gene: TRBJ1-3
clone size: -
V gene: TRBV6-6
D gene: TRBD1

CDR3 DNA: TGTGCCAGCAGCTCCGGACAGGCCGCAACTAATGAAAAACTGTTTTTT
CDR3 protein: CASSSGQAATNEKLFF
J gene: TRBJ1-4
clone size: -
V gene: TRBV5-8
D gene: TRBD1

CDR3 DNA: TGTGCCAGTCGACGACTAGCGGGAGCCGGGGAGCTGTTTTTT
CDR3 protein: CASRRLAGAGELFF
J gene: TRBJ2-2
clone size: -
V gene: TRBV9
D gene: TRBD2

CDR3 DNA: TGTGCCAGCAGCTTTTCTTCTAGCGGGAGCCGTGAGCAGTTCTTC
CDR3 protein: CASSFSSSGSREQFF
J gene: TRBJ2-1
clone size: few
V gene: TRBV11-3
D gene: TRBD2

CDR3 DNA: TGTGCTAGCAGCTTACGCCCTCTAGCGGGAGGAGAGACCCAGTACTTC
CDR3 protein: CASSLRPLAGGETQYF
J gene: TRBJ2-5
clone size: once
V gene: TRBV7-7
D gene: TRBD2

CDR3 DNA: TGTGCCAGCAGGGATCGCAATCAGCCCCAGCATTTT
CDR3 protein: CASRDRNQPQHF
J gene: TRBJ1-5
clone size: -
V gene: TRBV27
D gene: -

CDR3 DNA: TGTGCCAGCAGCTTTCCGAAGACCAGCTACAATGAGCAGTTCTTC
CDR3 protein: CASSFPKTSYNEQFF
J gene: TRBJ2-1
clone size: -
V gene: TRBV5-5
D gene: -

CDR3 DNA: TGCGCCAGCAGCTTTTCAGGGAATCAGCCCCAGCATTTT
CDR3 protein: CASSFSGNQPQHF
J gene: TRBJ1-5
clone size: few
V gene: TRBV5-1
D gene: -

CDR3 DNA: TGTGCCAGCAGCTTAAGGGGACTAGCGGGAGGGGCAAATGAGCAGTTCTTC
CDR3 protein: CASSLRGLAGGANEQFF
J gene: TRBJ2-1
clone size: -
V gene: TRBV7-9
D gene: TRBD2

CDR3 DNA: TGTGCCAGCAGAGGGCGGGACGGACATAATCAGCCCCAGCATTTT
CDR3 protein: CASRGRDGHNQPQHF
J gene: TRBJ1-5
clone size: -
V gene: TRBV6-6
D gene: -

CDR3 DNA: TGTGCCAGTAGTATATCAAGGGACGCGCAGTACTTC
CDR3 protein: CASSISRDAQYF
J gene: TRBJ2-7
clone size: -
V gene: TRBV19
D gene: -

CDR3 DNA: TGTGCCAGCAGCTCGACTAGCCTGCTGACCTACGAGCAGTACTTC
CDR3 protein: CASSSTSLLTYEQYF
J gene: TRBJ2-7
clone size: -
V gene: TRBV27
D gene: TRBD2

CDR3 DNA: TGTGCCAGCAGCTTGAGCGACAGGGTTGACTACGAGCAGTACTTC
CDR3 protein: CASSLSDRVDYEQYF
J gene: TRBJ2-7
clone size: -
V gene: TRBV5-5
D gene: TRBD1

CDR3 DNA: TGCGCCAGCACACCCCTACAGGGAGGGTCCATGAACACTGAAGCTTTCTTT
CDR3 protein: CASTPLQGGSMNTEAFF
J gene: TRBJ1-1
clone size: once
V gene: TRBV10-2
D gene: -

CDR3 DNA: TGTGCCAGCAGCATCCTTGGACTGGGCCCCGGATCGAACACCGGGGAGCTGTTTTTT
CDR3 protein: CASSILGLGPGSNTGELFF
J gene: TRBJ2-2
clone size: -
V gene: TRBV27
D gene: -

CDR3 DNA: TGTGCCAGCAGTTCGCCGGGACAGAGTTATGGCTACACCTTC
CDR3 protein: CASSSPGQSYGYTF
J gene: TRBJ1-2
clone size: -
V gene: TRBV5-4
D gene: TRBD1

CDR3 DNA: TGTGCCAGCAGTTTTACTAGCGGGAGCTCCTACGAGCAGTACTTC
CDR3 protein: CASSFTSGSSYEQYF
J gene: TRBJ2-7
clone size: few
V gene: TRBV28
D gene: TRBD2

CDR3 DNA: TGTGCTAGCAGCTTAACGGGAGGGCGTAACAATGAGCAGTTCTTC
CDR3 protein: CASSLTGGRNNEQFF
J gene: TRBJ2-1
clone size: -
V gene: TRBV7-7
D gene: TRBD2

CDR3 DNA: TGTGCCAGCAGCTTAGGGTTGGGGGAGACCCAGTACTTC
CDR3 protein: CASSLGLGETQYF
J gene: TRBJ2-5
clone size: -
V gene: TRBV7-3
D gene: -

CDR3 DNA: TGTGCCAGCAGTTACTCGTCGTTGATCGGCTACACCTTC
CDR3 protein: CASSYSSLIGYTF
J gene: TRBJ1-2
clone size: -
V gene: TRBV6-6
D gene: -

CDR3 DNA: TGTGCCAGCAGACTAGCGCTCCAAGAGACCCAGTACTTC
CDR3 protein: CASRLALQETQYF
J gene: TRBJ2-5
clone size: -
V gene: TRBV6-1
D gene: TRBD2

CDR3 DNA: TGTGCCAGCAGCTTAGAAAGGGCACTACCTGAAGCTTTCTTT
CDR3 protein: CASSLERALPEAFF
J gene: TRBJ1-1
clone size: -
V gene: TRBV7-2
D gene: -

CDR3 DNA: TGTGCCAGCAGCTCCGGCGGGAGCTCCTACAATGAGCAGTTCTTC
CDR3 protein: CASSSGGSSYNEQFF
J gene: TRBJ2-1
clone size: once
V gene: TRBV7-2
D gene: TRBD2

CDR3 DNA: TGTGCCTGGAGTACGGATAGCTCCTACGAGCAGTACTTC
CDR3 protein: CAWSTDSSYEQYF
J gene: TRBJ2-7
clone size: few
V gene: TRBV30
D gene: -

CDR3 DNA: TGCGCCAGCAGCTTGGATAGACGGAACATCCTCACCCTACGGGGGTCCTACGAGCAGTACTTC
CDR3 protein: CASSLDRRNILTLRGSYEQYF
J gene: TRBJ2-7
clone size: few
V gene: TRBV5-1
D gene: -

CDR3 DNA: TGTGCCAGCAGTGAGCAGGGGGCTAGGGAGCTGTTTTTT
CDR3 protein: CASSEQGARELFF
J gene: TRBJ2-2
clone size: -
V gene: TRBV6-1
D gene: TRBD1

CDR3 DNA: TGCGCCAGCAGCTTGGATACCAGGGCCACCGGGGAGCTGTTTTTT
CDR3 protein: CASSLDTRATGELFF
J gene: TRBJ2-2
clone size: -
V gene: TRBV5-1
D gene: -

CDR3 DNA: TGCGCCAGCAGCCAAGAGGGAGGACTGGCCGCCAATGAGCAGTTCTTC
CDR3 protein: CASSQEGGLAANEQFF
J gene: TRBJ2-1
clone size: -
V gene: TRBV4-3
D gene: -

CDR3 DNA: TGTGCCAGCAGCCCCAACTCCTACGAGCAGTACTTC
CDR3 protein: CASSPNSYEQYF
J gene: TRBJ2-7
clone size: -
V gene: TRBV7-3
D gene: -

CDR3 DNA: TGTGCCAGCAGTCCCGCCAGGGGGTCTGGGGCCAACGTCCTGACTTTC
CDR3 protein: CASSPARGSGANVLTF
J gene: TRBJ2-6
clone size: few
V gene: TRBV28
D gene: TRBD1

CDR3 DNA: TGCGCCAGCAGCTTCGGGACAGCTGGGGCCAACGTCCTGACTTTC
CDR3 protein: CASSFGTAGANVLTF
J gene: TRBJ2-6
clone size: -
V gene: TRBV5-1
D gene: TRBD1

CDR3 DNA: TGTGCCAGCAGTTTAACGGTTAATTCACCCCTCCACTTT
CDR3 protein: CASSLTVNSPLHF
J gene: TRBJ1-6
clone size: once
V gene: TRBV27
D gene: -

CDR3 DNA: TGTGCCAGCAGCGCTAGGGACAGGAGAAGCAATGAGCAGTTCTTC
CDR3 protein: CASSARDRRSNEQFF
J gene: TRBJ2-1
clone size: -
V gene: TRBV9
D gene: TRBD1

CDR3 DNA: TGTGCCTGGAGGTTCAGCTTGGGGGGAGCCTTTTACAATGAGCAGTTCTTC
CDR3 protein: CAWRFSLGGAFYNEQFF
J gene: TRBJ2-1
clone size: -
V gene: TRBV30
D gene: -

CDR3 DNA: TGTGCCAGCAGTGCCCACAGGGGGCGCGAGGCAGATACGCAGTATTTT
CDR3 protein: CASSAHRGREADTQYF
J gene: TRBJ2-3
clone size: -
V gene: TRBV25-1
D gene: TRBD1

CDR3 DNA: TGCGCCAGCAGCTTGGCCCAAGTTCTAAGCCTGGAGACCCAGTACTTC
CDR3 protein: CASSLAQVLSLETQYF
J gene: TRBJ2-5
clone size: -
V gene: TRBV5-1
D gene: -

CDR3 DNA: TGTGCCAGCAGCTTCCGGGACTCCCAAGAGACCCAGTACTTC
CDR3 protein: CASSFRDSQETQYF
J gene: TRBJ2-5
clone size: -
V gene: TRBV5-5
D gene: -